This T cell receptor beta chain was found in a study of CD8 T cells in ankylosing spondylitis. General study points: In peripheral blood, disease-linked CD8+ clones occurred at relatively low frequencies. The clones that were linked to disease were reported to be significantly enriched in matched synovial fluid samples from ankylosing spondylitis patients.

About this clonotype: Antigen specificity is unknown.

TCRdb fed the 5' RACE reads into MiXCR, producing one record per CDR3 protein. Among roughly 140,000 distinct CDR3 sequences listed, more than 40% were seen once. The CDR3 is 12 residues long. Germline V gene sequence: CDR1 MNHEY, CDR2 SVGEGT. The germline V and J ends were trimmed by 5 bases and 10 bases, with 12 bases remaining between them. This sequence joins TRBV6-2 or TRBV6-3 and TRBJ2-1; D is perhaps TRBD2 (6 bases). The sample was synovial fluid, either unsorted or a sorted T cell fraction (not recorded which). The TCR sequence derives from a male donor with ankylosing spondylitis. CDR3: CASSGGDLEQFF. In DNA form, the CDR3 reads TGTGCCAGCAGTGGAGGGGATTTGGAGCAGTTCTTC.